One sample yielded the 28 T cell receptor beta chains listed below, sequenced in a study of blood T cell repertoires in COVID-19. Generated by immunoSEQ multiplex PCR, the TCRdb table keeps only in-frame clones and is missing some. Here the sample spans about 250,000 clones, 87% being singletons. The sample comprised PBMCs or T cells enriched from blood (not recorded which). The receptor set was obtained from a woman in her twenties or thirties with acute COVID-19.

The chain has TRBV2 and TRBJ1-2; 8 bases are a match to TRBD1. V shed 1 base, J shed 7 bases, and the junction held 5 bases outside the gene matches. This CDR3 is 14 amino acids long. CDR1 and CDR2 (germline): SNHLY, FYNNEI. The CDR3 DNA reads TGTGCCAGCAGTGAAGGACAGGGGATCGGTGGCTACACCTTC. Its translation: CASSEGQGIGGYTF.

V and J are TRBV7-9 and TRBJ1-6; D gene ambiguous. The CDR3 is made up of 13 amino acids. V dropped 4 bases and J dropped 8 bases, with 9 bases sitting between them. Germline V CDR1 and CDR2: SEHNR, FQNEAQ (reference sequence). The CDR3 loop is CASSWESHSPLHF. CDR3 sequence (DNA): TGTGCCAGCAGCTGGGAGAGCCATTCACCCCTCCACTTT.

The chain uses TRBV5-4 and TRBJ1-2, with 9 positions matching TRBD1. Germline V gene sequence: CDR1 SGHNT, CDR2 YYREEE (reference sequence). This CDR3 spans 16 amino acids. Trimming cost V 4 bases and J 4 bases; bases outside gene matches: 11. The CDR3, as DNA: TGTGCCAGCAGCCCAAGCCATACAGGGGGCGGCTATGGCTACACCTTC. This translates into CASSPSHTGGGYGYTF.

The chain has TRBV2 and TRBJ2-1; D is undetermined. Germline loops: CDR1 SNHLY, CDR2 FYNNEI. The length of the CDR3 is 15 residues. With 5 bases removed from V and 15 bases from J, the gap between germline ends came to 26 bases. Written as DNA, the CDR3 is TGTGCCAGCAGTCCCCTTTTATTTGCGGCCCCTGCGATGTTCTTC. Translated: CASSPLLFAAPAMFF.

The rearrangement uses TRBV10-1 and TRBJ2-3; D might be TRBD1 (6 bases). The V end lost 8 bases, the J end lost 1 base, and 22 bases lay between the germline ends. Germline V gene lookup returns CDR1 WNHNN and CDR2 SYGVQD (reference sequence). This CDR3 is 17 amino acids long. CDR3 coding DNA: TGCGCCAGCCCCGAAACAACGGGGACACGCTGCACAGATACGCAGTATTTT. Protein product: CASPETTGTRCTDTQYF.

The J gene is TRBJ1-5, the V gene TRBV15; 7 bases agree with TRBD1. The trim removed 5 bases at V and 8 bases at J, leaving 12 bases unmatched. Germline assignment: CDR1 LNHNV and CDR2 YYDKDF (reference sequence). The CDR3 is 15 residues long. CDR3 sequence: CATSGIGGWLKPQHF. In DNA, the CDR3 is TGTGCCACCAGCGGAATAGGGGGCTGGCTGAAGCCCCAGCATTTT. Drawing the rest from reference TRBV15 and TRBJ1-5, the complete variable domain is DAMVIQNPRYQVTQFGKPVTLSCSQTLNHNVMYWYQQKSSQAPKLLFHYYDKDFNNEADTPDNFQSRRPNTSFCFLDIRSPGLGDTAMYLCATSGIGGWLKPQHFGDGTRLSIL.

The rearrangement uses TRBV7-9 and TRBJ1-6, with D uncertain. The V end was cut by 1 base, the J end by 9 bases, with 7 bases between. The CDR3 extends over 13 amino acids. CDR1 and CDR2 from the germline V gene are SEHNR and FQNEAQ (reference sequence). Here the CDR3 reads CASSLGSGSPLHF. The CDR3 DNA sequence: TGTGCCAGCAGCTTAGGTAGTGGTTCACCCCTCCACTTT.

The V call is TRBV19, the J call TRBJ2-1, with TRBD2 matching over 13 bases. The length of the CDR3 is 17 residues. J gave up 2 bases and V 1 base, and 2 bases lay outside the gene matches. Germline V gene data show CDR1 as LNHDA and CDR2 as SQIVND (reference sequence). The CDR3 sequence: CASSIVTSGGPYNEQFF. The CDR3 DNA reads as TGTGCCAGTAGTATAGTGACTAGCGGGGGGCCCTACAATGAGCAGTTCTTC.

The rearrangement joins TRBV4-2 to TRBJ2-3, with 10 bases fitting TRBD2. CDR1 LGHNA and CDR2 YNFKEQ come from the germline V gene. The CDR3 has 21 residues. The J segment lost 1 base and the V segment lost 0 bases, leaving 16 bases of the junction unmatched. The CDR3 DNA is TGTGCCAGCAGCCAAGAGTCCGGGCAGCGGGGGGGCCTATCCCGCACAGATACGCAGTATTTT. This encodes CASSQESGQRGGLSRTDTQYF.

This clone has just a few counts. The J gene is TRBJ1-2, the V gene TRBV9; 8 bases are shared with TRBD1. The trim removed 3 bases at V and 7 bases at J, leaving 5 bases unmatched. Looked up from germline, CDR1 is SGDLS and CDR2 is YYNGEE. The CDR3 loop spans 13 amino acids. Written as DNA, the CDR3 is TGTGCCAGCAGCGGCCGACAGGGGAGTGGCTACACCTTC. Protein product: CASSGRQGSGYTF.

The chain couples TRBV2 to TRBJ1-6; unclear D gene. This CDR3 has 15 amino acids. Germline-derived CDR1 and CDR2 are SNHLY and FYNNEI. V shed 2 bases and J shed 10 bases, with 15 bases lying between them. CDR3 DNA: TGTGCCAGCAGTGAACGGTCTCTAGAGGGATCACCCCTCCACTTT. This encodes CASSERSLEGSPLHF.

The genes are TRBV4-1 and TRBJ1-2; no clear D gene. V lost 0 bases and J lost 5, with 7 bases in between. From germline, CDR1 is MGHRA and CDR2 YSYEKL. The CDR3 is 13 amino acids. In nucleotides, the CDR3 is TGCGCCAGCAGCCAAGATCTCAGGTATGGCTACACCTTC. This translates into CASSQDLRYGYTF.

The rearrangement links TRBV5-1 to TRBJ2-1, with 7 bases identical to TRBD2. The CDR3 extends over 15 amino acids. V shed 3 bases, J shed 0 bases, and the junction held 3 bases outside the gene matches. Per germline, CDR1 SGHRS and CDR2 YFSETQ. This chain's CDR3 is CASSSSGYSYNEQFF. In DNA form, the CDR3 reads TGCGCCAGCAGCTCTAGCGGATACTCCTACAATGAGCAGTTCTTC.

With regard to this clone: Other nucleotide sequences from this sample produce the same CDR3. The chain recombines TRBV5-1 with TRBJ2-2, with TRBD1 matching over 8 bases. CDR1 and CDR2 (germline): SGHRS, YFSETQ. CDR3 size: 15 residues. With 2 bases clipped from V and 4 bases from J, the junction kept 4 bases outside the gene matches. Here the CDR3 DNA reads TGCGCCAGCAGCTTAGGGACAGGAGGCACCGGGGAGCTGTTTTTT. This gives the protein CASSLGTGGTGELFF.

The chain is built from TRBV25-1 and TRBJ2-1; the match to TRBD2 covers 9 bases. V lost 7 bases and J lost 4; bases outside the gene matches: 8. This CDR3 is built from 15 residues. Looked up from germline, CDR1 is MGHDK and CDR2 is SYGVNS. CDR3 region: CASTKAGGLYNEQFF. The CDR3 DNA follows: TGTGCCAGCACCAAAGCGGGAGGCTTATACAATGAGCAGTTCTTC.

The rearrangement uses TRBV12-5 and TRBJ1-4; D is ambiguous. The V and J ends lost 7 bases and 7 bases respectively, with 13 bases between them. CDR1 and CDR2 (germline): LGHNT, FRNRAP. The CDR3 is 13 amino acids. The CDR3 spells CASDGPSGEKLFF. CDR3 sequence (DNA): TGTGCTAGTGATGGCCCGAGCGGTGAAAAACTGTTTTTT.

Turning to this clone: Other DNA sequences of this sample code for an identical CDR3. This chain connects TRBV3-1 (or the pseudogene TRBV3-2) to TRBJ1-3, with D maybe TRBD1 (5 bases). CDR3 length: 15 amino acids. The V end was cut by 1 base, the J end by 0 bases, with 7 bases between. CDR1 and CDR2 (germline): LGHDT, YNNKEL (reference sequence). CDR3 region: CASSQGQSSGNTIYF. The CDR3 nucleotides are TGTGCCAGCAGCCAAGGACAGTCCTCTGGAAACACCATATATTTT.

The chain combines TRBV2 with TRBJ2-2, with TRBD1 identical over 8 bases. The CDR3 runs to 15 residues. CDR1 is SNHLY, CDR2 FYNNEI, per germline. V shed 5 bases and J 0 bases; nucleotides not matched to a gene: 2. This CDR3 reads CASSRTGSNTGELFF. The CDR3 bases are TGTGCCAGCAGTAGGACAGGGTCGAACACCGGGGAGCTGTTTTTT.

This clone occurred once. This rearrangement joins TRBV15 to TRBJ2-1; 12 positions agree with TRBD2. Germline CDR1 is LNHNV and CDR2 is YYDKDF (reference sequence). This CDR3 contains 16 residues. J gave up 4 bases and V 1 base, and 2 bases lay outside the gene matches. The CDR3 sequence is CATSRGTSGAYNEQFF. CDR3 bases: TGTGCCACCAGCAGAGGGACTAGCGGGGCTTACAATGAGCAGTTCTTC. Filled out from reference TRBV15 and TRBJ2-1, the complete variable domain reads DAMVIQNPRYQVTQFGKPVTLSCSQTLNHNVMYWYQQKSSQAPKLLFHYYDKDFNNEADTPDNFQSRRPNTSFCFLDIRSPGLGDTAMYLCATSRGTSGAYNEQFFGPGTRLTVL.

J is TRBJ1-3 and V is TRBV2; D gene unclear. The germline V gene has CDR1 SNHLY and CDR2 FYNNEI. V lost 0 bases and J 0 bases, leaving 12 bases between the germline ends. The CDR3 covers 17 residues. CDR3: CASSEAVVLDSGNTIYF. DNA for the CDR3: TGTGCCAGCAGTGAAGCAGTGGTATTAGACTCTGGAAACACCATATATTTT.

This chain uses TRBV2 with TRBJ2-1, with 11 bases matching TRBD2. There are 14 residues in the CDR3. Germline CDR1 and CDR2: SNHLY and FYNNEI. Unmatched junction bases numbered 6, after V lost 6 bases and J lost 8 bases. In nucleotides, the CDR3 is TGTGCCAGCAGATCGACTAGCGGGGTTTATGAGCAGTTCTTC. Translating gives CASRSTSGVYEQFF. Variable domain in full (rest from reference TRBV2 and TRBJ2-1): EPEVTQTPSHQVTQMGQEVILRCVPISNHLYFYWYRQILGQKVEFLVSFYNNEISEKSEIFDDQFSVERPDGSNFTLKIRSTKLEDSAMYFCASRSTSGVYEQFFGPGTRLTVL.

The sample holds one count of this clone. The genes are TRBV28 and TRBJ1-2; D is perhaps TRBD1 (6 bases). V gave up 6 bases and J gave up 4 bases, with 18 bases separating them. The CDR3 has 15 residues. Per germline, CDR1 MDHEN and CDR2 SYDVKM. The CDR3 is CASRSGDKKSYGYTF. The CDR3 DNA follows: TGTGCCAGCAGATCAGGGGACAAAAAGAGCTATGGCTACACCTTC.

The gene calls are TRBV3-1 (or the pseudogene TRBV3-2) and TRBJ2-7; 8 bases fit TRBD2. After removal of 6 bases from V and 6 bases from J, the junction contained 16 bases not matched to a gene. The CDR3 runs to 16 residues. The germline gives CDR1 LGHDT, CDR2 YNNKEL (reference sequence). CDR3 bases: TGTGCCAGCAGTGGGGGGCGAGCGGGAGTGTCTGGCGAGCAGTACTTC. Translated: CASSGGRAGVSGEQYF.

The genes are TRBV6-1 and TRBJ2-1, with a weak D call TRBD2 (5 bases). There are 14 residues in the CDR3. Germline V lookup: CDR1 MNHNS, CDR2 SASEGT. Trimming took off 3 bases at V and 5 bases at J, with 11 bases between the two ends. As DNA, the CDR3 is TGTGCCAGCAGTGAGAGCGGACCGAACAATGAGCAGTTCTTC. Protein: CASSESGPNNEQFF.

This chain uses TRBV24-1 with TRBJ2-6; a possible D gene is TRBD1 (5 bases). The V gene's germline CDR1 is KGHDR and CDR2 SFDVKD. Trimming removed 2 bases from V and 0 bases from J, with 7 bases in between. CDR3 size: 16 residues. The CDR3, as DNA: TGTGCCACCAGTGATTCAGGGTTCTCTGGGGCCAACGTCCTGACTTTC. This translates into CATSDSGFSGANVLTF.

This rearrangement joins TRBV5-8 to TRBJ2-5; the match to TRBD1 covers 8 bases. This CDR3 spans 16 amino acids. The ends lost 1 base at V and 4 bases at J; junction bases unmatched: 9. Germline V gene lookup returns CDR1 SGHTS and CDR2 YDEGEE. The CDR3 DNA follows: TGTGCCAGCAGCTTGAACCAGGGGGCTGGGGGAGAGACCCAGTACTTC. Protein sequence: CASSLNQGAGGETQYF.

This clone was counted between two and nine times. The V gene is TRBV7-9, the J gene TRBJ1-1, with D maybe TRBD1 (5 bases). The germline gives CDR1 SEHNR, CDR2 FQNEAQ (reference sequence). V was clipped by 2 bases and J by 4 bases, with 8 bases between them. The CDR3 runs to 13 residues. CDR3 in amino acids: CASSLLGGTEAFF. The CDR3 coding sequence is TGTGCCAGCAGCTTACTGGGGGGCACTGAAGCTTTCTTT.

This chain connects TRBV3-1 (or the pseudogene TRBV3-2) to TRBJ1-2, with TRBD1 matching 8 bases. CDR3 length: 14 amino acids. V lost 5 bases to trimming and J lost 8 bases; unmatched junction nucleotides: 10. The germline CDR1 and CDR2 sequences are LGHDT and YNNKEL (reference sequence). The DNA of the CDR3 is TGTGCCAGCAGCAGTGCCGACAGGGGTCACGGCTACACCTTC. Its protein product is CASSSADRGHGYTF.